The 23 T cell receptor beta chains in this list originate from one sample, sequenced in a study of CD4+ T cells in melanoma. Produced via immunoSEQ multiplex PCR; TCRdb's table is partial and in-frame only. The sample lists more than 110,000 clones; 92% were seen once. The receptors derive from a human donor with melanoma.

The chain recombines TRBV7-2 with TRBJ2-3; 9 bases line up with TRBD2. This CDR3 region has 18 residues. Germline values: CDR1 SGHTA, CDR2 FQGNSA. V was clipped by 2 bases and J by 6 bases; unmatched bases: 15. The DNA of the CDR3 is TGTGCCAGCAGCTTATCAGCGGGGGGTCTCCTCCGCATGGATACGCAGTATTTT. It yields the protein CASSLSAGGLLRMDTQYF.

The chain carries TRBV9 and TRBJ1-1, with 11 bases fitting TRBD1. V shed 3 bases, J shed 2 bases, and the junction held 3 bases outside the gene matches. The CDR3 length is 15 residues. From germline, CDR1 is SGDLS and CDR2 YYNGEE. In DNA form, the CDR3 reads TGTGCCAGCAGCGGGGACAGGGGGGGTAACACTGAAGCTTTCTTT. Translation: CASSGDRGGNTEAFF.

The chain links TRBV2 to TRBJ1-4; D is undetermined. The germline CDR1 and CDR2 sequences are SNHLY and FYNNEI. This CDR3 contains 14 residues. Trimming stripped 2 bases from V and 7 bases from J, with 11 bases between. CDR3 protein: CASSEQQLSEKLFF. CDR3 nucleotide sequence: TGTGCCAGCAGTGAACAACAGTTGAGTGAAAAACTGTTTTTT.

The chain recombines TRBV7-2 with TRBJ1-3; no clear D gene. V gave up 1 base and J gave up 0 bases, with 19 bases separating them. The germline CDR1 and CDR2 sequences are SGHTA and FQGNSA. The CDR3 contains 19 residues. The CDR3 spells CASSLVGLGGGYSGNTIYF. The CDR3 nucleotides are TGTGCCAGCAGCTTAGTGGGTCTTGGTGGTGGGTACTCTGGAAACACCATATATTTT.

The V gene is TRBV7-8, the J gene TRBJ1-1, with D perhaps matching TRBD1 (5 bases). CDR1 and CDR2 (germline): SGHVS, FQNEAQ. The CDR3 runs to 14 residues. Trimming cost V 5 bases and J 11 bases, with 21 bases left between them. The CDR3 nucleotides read TGTGCCAGCAGCCCCTATCCCGTACAGGTCGGCGCTTTCTTT. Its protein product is CASSPYPVQVGAFF.

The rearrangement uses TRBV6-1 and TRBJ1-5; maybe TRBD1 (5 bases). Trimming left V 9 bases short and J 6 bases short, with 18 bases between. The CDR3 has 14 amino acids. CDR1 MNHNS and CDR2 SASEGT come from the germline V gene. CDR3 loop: CARARGLTVQPQHF. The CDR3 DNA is TGTGCCAGGGCTAGGGGTCTAACAGTTCAGCCCCAGCATTTT.

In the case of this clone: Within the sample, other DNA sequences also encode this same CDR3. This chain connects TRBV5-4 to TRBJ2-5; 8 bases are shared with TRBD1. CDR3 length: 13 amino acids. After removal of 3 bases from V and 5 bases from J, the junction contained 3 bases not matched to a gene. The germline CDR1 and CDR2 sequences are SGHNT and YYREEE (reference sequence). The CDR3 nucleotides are TGTGCCAGCAGCTCGGACAGGGAGGAGACCCAGTACTTC. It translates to CASSSDREETQYF.

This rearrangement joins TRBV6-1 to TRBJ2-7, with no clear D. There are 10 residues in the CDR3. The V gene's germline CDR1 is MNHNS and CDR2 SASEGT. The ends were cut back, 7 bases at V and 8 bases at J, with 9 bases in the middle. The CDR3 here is CASNREKQYF. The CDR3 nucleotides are TGTGCCAGCAACCGTGAAAAGCAGTACTTC.

The DNA for the CDR3 is TGTGCCAGCAGCTTGGACAGGGGCAGGGCCGGGGAGCTGTTTTTT. Translation: CASSLDRGRAGELFF. The chain uses TRBV5-4 and TRBJ2-2; 7 nucleotides align to TRBD1. This CDR3 has 15 amino acids. CDR1 is SGHNT and CDR2 is YYREEE in the germline V gene (reference sequence). The ends lost 0 bases at V and 6 bases at J; junction bases unmatched: 5.

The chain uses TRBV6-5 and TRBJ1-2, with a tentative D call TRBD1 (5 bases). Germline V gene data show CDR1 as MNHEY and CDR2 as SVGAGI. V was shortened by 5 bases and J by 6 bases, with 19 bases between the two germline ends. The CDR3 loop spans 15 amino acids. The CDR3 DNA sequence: TGTGCCAGCAGTCCCTCGTGGAACAGGCAAAATGGCTACACCTTC. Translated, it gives CASSPSWNRQNGYTF.

The CDR3 protein is CASSYTGDTEAFF. The DNA for the CDR3 is TGTGCCAGCAGTTACACTGGTGACACTGAAGCTTTCTTT. This rearrangement joins TRBV6-5 to TRBJ1-1; D remains ambiguous. With 2 bases removed from V and 3 bases from J, the gap between germline ends came to 7 bases. The length of the CDR3 is 13 residues. Germline V gene data show CDR1 as MNHEY and CDR2 as SVGAGI.

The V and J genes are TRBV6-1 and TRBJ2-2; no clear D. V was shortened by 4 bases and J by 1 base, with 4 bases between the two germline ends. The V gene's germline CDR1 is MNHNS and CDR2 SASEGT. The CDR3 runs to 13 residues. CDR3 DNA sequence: TGTGCCAGCAGTGGACAGAACACCGGGGAGCTGTTTTTT. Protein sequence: CASSGQNTGELFF.

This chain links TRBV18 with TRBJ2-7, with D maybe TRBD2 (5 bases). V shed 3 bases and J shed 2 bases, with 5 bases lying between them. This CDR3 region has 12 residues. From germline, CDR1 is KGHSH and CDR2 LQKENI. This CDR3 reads CASSPGAYEQYF. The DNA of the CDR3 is TGTGCCAGCTCACCCGGGGCCTACGAGCAGTACTTC.

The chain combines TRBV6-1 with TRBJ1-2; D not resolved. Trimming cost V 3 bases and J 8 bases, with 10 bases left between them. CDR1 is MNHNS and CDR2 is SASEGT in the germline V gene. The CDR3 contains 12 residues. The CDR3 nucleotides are TGTGCCAGCAGTGATTTTTTGTTAGGCTACACCTTC. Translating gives CASSDFLLGYTF.

CDR3 nucleotide sequence: TGTGCCAGCAGTCCCCGGGACAGAAAGTACGAGCAGTACTTC. The encoded protein is CASSPRDRKYEQYF. The chain uses TRBV6-5 and TRBJ2-7, with 7 bases lining up with TRBD1. The CDR3 covers 14 residues. The germline V gene has CDR1 MNHEY and CDR2 SVGAGI. V gave up 5 bases and J gave up 4 bases; unmatched junction bases: 8.

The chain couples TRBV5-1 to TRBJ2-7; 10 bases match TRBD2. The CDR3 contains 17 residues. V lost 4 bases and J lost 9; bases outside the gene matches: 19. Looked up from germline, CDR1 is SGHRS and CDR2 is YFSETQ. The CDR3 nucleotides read TGCGCCAGCAGCCCCTCCCCCTTAGCGGGAGGAAGTGCGGGGCAGTACTTC. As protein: CASSPSPLAGGSAGQYF.

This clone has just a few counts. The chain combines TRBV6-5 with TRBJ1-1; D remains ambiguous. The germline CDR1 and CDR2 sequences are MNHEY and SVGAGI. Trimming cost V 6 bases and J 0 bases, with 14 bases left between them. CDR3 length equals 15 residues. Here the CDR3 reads CASRRTFRLNTEAFF. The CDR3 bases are TGTGCCAGCAGGAGGACCTTCAGATTGAACACTGAAGCTTTCTTT.

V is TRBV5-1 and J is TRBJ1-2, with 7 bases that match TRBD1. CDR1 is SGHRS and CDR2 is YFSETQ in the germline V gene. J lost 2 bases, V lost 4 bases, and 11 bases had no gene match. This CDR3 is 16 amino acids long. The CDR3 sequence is CASSRDTGTANYGYTF. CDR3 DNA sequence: TGCGCCAGCAGCCGAGATACCGGGACAGCGAACTATGGCTACACCTTC.

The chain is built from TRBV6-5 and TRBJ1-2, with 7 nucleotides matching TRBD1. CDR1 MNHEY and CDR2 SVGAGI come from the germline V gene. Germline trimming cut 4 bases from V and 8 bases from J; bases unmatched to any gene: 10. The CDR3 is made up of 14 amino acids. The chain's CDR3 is CASSSTGARRGYTF. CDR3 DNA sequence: TGTGCCAGCAGTTCCACAGGGGCGAGAAGAGGCTACACCTTC.

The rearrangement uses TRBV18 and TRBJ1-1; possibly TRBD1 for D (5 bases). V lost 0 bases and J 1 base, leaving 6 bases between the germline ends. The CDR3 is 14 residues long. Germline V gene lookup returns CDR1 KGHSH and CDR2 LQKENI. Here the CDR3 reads CASSPPGTNTEAFF. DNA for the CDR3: TGTGCCAGCTCACCACCAGGGACGAACACTGAAGCTTTCTTT.

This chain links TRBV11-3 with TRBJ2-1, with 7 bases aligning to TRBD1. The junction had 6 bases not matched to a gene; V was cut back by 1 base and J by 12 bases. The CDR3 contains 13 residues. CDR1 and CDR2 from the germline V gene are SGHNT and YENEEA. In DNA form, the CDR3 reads TGTGCCAGCAGCTTAGCTGTCTGGACAGGGCAGTTCTTC. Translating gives CASSLAVWTGQFF.

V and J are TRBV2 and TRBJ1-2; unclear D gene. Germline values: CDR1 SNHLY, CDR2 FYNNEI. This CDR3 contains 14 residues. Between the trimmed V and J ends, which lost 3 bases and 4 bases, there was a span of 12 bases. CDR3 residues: CASSEGTGLYGYTF. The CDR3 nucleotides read TGTGCCAGCAGTGAGGGCACCGGTCTCTATGGCTACACCTTC.

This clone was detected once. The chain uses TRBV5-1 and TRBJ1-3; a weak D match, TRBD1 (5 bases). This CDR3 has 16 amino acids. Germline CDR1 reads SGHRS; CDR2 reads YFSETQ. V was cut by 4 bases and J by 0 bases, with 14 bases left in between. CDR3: CASSPVPGASGNTIYF. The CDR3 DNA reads TGCGCCAGCAGCCCCGTCCCTGGGGCCTCTGGAAACACCATATATTTT.